These 32 T cell receptor beta chains were sequenced from one sample in a study of shared clonotypes between healthy human individuals. The assay was immunoSEQ multiplex PCR, and TCRdb's table has in-frame clones only and misses some. The table has under 2,000,000 clones, around 96% seen once. Naive CD8 cells lacked CD45RO, underwent positive selection for CCR7 and left out terminally differentiated effector memory CD45RA+ cells. Sequencing was done on a sample of naive CD8+ T cells sorted from blood. The receptors here all came from a young man in good health.

This chain uses TRBV27 with TRBJ2-2; no firm D call. This CDR3 contains 13 residues. The ends were cut back, 7 bases at V and 5 bases at J, with 11 bases in the middle. CDR1 is MNHEY, CDR2 SMNVEV, per germline (reference sequence). CDR3 coding DNA: TGTGCCAGCACCACCAAAGGGACCGGGGAGCTGTTTTTT. Translating it yields CASTTKGTGELFF.

As concerns this clone: Other DNA sequences in this sample translate to the same CDR3. The chain joins TRBV9 to TRBJ2-7; 8 bases agree with TRBD2. After removal of 2 bases from V and 3 bases from J, the junction contained 7 bases not matched to a gene. Germline CDR1 SGDLS, CDR2 YYNGEE. The CDR3 is made up of 15 amino acids. CDR3 coding DNA: TGTGCCAGCAGCGTCGGGACGGGAGGGCTCTACGAGCAGTACTTC. This sequence encodes CASSVGTGGLYEQYF.

Comments on this clone: The sample has other DNA sequences that encode this CDR3 too. The rearrangement joins TRBV27 to TRBJ1-2; perhaps TRBD1 as D (6 bases). The CDR3 totals 13 residues. The V gene's germline CDR1 is MNHEY and CDR2 SMNVEV (reference sequence). Trimming stripped 3 bases from V and 6 bases from J, with 11 bases between. In DNA form, the CDR3 reads TGTGCCAGCAGTTTTGGGGGGCGAAATGGCTACACCTTC. Its protein is CASSFGGRNGYTF.

This clone was found once. This rearrangement joins TRBV19 to TRBJ1-5; maybe TRBD1 (6 bases). CDR1 and CDR2 (germline): LNHDA, SQIVND (reference sequence). The V gene lost 4 bases and the J gene lost 3 bases, with 13 bases spanning the gap. This CDR3 is built from 15 residues. The CDR3 nucleotides are TGTGCCAGTAGTACCCTCACAGGGATCAATCAGCCCCAGCATTTT. Amino acid sequence: CASSTLTGINQPQHF.

This chain connects TRBV30 to TRBJ2-3; D call uncertain. Trimming pared 5 bases from V and 1 base from J, leaving 16 bases between. This CDR3 comprises 15 residues. Germline assignment: CDR1 GTSNPN and CDR2 SVGIG (reference sequence). CDR3 sequence: CAWVPLNEGTDTQYF. CDR3 nucleotides: TGTGCCTGGGTCCCCCTGAACGAGGGCACAGATACGCAGTATTTT.

This chain connects TRBV15 to TRBJ2-7; either TRBD1 or TRBD2 may supply D (5 bases each). V was cut by 3 bases and J by 4 bases, with 13 bases left in between. There are 14 residues in the CDR3. Germline V lookup: CDR1 LNHNV, CDR2 YYDKDF (reference sequence). The CDR3 loop is CATSSRRDQYEQYF. CDR3 DNA: TGTGCCACCAGCAGTAGACGGGACCAGTACGAGCAGTACTTC.

V usage is TRBV6-5 and J usage is TRBJ1-4, with 7 nucleotides matching TRBD1. CDR1 is MNHEY, CDR2 SVGAGI, per germline. The CDR3 spans 15 residues. J gave up 7 bases and V 2 bases, and 7 bases lay outside the gene matches. CDR3 nucleotides: TGTGCCAGCAGTTACCTTGACAGGGCAAGTGAAAAACTGTTTTTT. Protein product: CASSYLDRASEKLFF.

The chain links TRBV7-9 to TRBJ2-7; possibly TRBD1 or TRBD2 for D (5 bases each). The CDR3 loop spans 15 amino acids. Germline V gene lookup returns CDR1 SEHNR and CDR2 FQNEAQ (reference sequence). Trimming shortened V by 5 bases and J by 3 bases, and 17 bases separated the two germline ends. The CDR3 here is CASSPRVGEHYEQYF. In nucleotides, the CDR3 is TGTGCCAGCAGCCCCCGGGTAGGGGAGCACTACGAGCAGTACTTC.

The rearrangement uses TRBV5-6 and TRBJ1-1, with D possibly matching TRBD1 (5 bases). Germline CDR1 is SGHDT and CDR2 is YYEEEE. CDR3 size: 13 residues. V was cut by 2 bases and J by 8 bases, with 13 bases left in between. The CDR3, as DNA: TGTGCCAGCAGCTTCGGGGGGACCTTAGAAGCTTTCTTT. Its translation is CASSFGGTLEAFF.

The chain uses TRBV5-1 and TRBJ2-7; tentative D call: TRBD2 (6 bases). This CDR3 spans 15 amino acids. V was cut by 4 bases and J by 3 bases, with 17 bases left in between. CDR1 and CDR2 from the germline V gene are SGHRS and YFSETQ. The CDR3 DNA reads as TGCGCCAGCAGCCTGACGACCGGCGGGGTCTACGAGCAGTACTTC. Its protein is CASSLTTGGVYEQYF.

This clone was recorded once. The V call is TRBV7-9, the J call TRBJ2-2; D is unclear. Germline V CDR1 and CDR2: SEHNR, FQNEAQ (reference sequence). The length of the CDR3 is 12 residues. This CDR3 is CARRENTGELFF. DNA of the CDR3: TGTGCGAGACGCGAGAACACCGGGGAGCTGTTTTTT.

The chain combines TRBV6-5 with TRBJ2-1; weak D call: TRBD2 (5 bases). The V end lost 6 bases, the J end lost 8 bases, and 17 bases lay between the germline ends. Germline CDR1 and CDR2: MNHEY and SVGAGI. This CDR3 comprises 14 residues. This CDR3 reads CASSPLALRDEQFF. Here the CDR3 DNA reads TGTGCCAGCAGCCCCCTAGCTTTACGGGATGAGCAGTTCTTC.

The chain uses TRBV19 and TRBJ2-5; TRBD1 matches 8 bases. The germline CDR1 and CDR2 sequences are LNHDA and SQIVND (reference sequence). The CDR3 sequence is 15 residues long. V lost 3 bases to trimming and J lost 2 bases; unmatched junction nucleotides: 5. CDR3 coding DNA: TGTGCCAGTAGTATCTGGACAGGGCAGCAAGAGACCCAGTACTTC. Protein sequence: CASSIWTGQQETQYF.

V gene TRBV6-6 combines with J gene TRBJ2-5; D unresolved. Trimming stripped 1 base from V and 4 bases from J, with 10 bases between. From germline, CDR1 is MNHNY and CDR2 SVGAGI (reference sequence). CDR3 length equals 14 residues. The CDR3 DNA sequence: TGTGCCAGCAGTTACTTGCCAGTCCGAGAGACCCAGTACTTC. Translation gives CASSYLPVRETQYF.

The V and J genes are TRBV28 and TRBJ2-7, with unresolved D. The CDR3 extends over 15 amino acids. V dropped 4 bases and J dropped 4 bases, with 17 bases sitting between them. Germline-derived CDR1 and CDR2 are MDHEN and SYDVKM. The CDR3 reads CASSSAIGFRYEQYF. The CDR3 DNA follows: TGTGCCAGCAGTTCCGCGATAGGGTTCAGATACGAGCAGTACTTC.

The chain joins TRBV5-5 to TRBJ1-2; D ambiguous. V was pared by 0 bases and J by 0 bases, with 15 bases between. Per the germline V gene, CDR1 is SGHKS and CDR2 is YYEKEE (reference sequence). This CDR3 contains 17 residues. For the CDR3, the DNA is TGTGCCAGCAGCTTGGCCCACGCGGGAGCCGCTAACTATGGCTACACCTTC. Residues: CASSLAHAGAANYGYTF.

This rearrangement joins TRBV6-1 to TRBJ2-1; 9 bases are shared with TRBD1. This CDR3 is built from 15 residues. The trim removed 1 base at V and 4 bases at J, leaving 2 bases unmatched. The germline CDR1 and CDR2 sequences are MNHNS and SASEGT. CDR3 sequence (DNA): TGTGCCAGCAGTGAAGATGGGACAGGGTACAATGAGCAGTTCTTC. Translated: CASSEDGTGYNEQFF.

The chain combines TRBV11-2 with TRBJ1-6; 7 bases are shared with TRBD1. Germline V gene lookup returns CDR1 SGHAT and CDR2 FQNNGV. The CDR3 consists of 15 residues. The V gene end was trimmed by 5 bases and the J gene end by 9 bases; junction bases not matched to a gene: 10. This CDR3 is CASSLGGSGFSPLHF. The CDR3 DNA sequence: TGTGCCAGCAGCCTAGGGGGCTCAGGGTTTTCACCCCTCCACTTT.

The chain has TRBV4-3 and TRBJ1-4, with D possibly being TRBD1 (6 bases). The CDR3 is 16 residues long. V was cut by 0 bases and J by 5 bases, with 13 bases left in between. The germline CDR1 and CDR2 sequences are LGHNA and YSLEER. This CDR3 is CASSQDLGQGNEKLFF. The CDR3, as DNA: TGCGCCAGCAGCCAAGATTTAGGCCAGGGGAATGAAAAACTGTTTTTT.

About this clone: At the DNA level, this CDR3 is encoded by other sequences in the same sample as well. This chain links TRBV29-1 with TRBJ1-1; D call uncertain. Trimming cost V 4 bases and J 4 bases, with 7 bases left between them. Germline V gives CDR1 SQVTM, CDR2 ANQGSEA. This CDR3 region has 11 residues. This CDR3 reads CSVGVGTEAFF. CDR3 nucleotide sequence: TGCAGCGTTGGTGTAGGCACTGAAGCTTTCTTT.

This CDR3 reads CSVEGEEEGLYEQYF. The CDR3 bases are TGCAGCGTTGAGGGGGAAGAGGAAGGGCTCTACGAGCAGTACTTC. The chain has TRBV29-1 and TRBJ2-7, with D perhaps TRBD1 or TRBD2 (5 bases each). CDR3 length: 15 amino acids. CDR1 is SQVTM and CDR2 is ANQGSEA in the germline V gene. V was clipped by 3 bases and J by 3 bases, with 18 bases between them.

The V and J genes are TRBV28 and TRBJ1-6; 11 bases are shared with TRBD1. CDR1 MDHEN and CDR2 SYDVKM come from the germline V gene. V was clipped by 7 bases and J by 12 bases; unmatched bases: 8. The CDR3 contains 14 residues. The CDR3 DNA reads TGTGCCAGCATGAGTGGACAGGGGGCTTTACCCCTCCACTTT. Translated, it gives CASMSGQGALPLHF.

This clone appeared a single time. This chain connects TRBV9 to TRBJ2-1; 8 nucleotides align to TRBD2. CDR3 length: 14 residues. The germline V gene encodes CDR1 SGDLS and CDR2 YYNGEE. V was pared by 4 bases and J by 6 bases, with 6 bases of the junction left unmatched. The CDR3 sequence is CASSIGGAPNEQFF. CDR3 sequence (DNA): TGTGCCAGCAGCATCGGGGGGGCCCCCAATGAGCAGTTCTTC.

The chain joins TRBV7-9 to TRBJ2-2; D gene unclear. CDR1 SEHNR and CDR2 FQNEAQ come from the germline V gene (reference sequence). This CDR3 comprises 12 residues. V lost 7 bases to trimming and J lost 4 bases, with 7 bases between them. CDR3 protein: CASIRRTGELFF. The CDR3, as DNA: TGTGCCAGCATTCGGCGCACCGGGGAGCTGTTTTTT.

Notes on this clone: The identical CDR3 is also encoded by other nucleotide sequences in the sample. The chain combines TRBV2 with TRBJ2-3, with D possibly being TRBD1 (5 bases). The CDR3 spans 14 residues. The germline V gene has CDR1 SNHLY and CDR2 FYNNEI. V gave up 1 base and J gave up 4 bases, with 9 bases separating them. The CDR3 DNA follows: TGTGCCAGCAGTGAAGGTCAGGGCGCAGATACGCAGTATTTT. Protein sequence: CASSEGQGADTQYF.

The V and J genes are TRBV7-9 and TRBJ1-4; 9 bases match TRBD1. Germline V gene sequence: CDR1 SEHNR, CDR2 FQNEAQ (reference sequence). V gave up 3 bases and J gave up 5 bases; unmatched junction bases: 4. This CDR3 contains 15 residues. This chain's CDR3 is CASSFSGTGNEKLFF. CDR3 coding DNA: TGTGCCAGCAGCTTCTCCGGGACAGGGAATGAAAAACTGTTTTTT.

A single count supports this clone. The chain carries TRBV27 and TRBJ1-5; D may be TRBD1 (5 bases). CDR1 is MNHEY, CDR2 SMNVEV, per germline (reference sequence). V gave up 8 bases and J gave up 3 bases, with 23 bases separating them. CDR3 length: 17 residues. CDR3 protein: CASGMIPDAGHNQPQHF. CDR3 sequence (DNA): TGTGCCAGCGGAATGATTCCGGACGCAGGGCACAATCAGCCCCAGCATTTT.

This chain connects TRBV7-8 to TRBJ2-7; 7 bases are a match to TRBD2. Per germline, CDR1 SGHVS and CDR2 FQNEAQ. The CDR3 totals 15 residues. V shed 3 bases, J shed 4 bases, and the junction held 9 bases outside the gene matches. The CDR3 loop reads CASSFSVGGSYEQYF. For the CDR3, the DNA is TGTGCCAGCAGCTTTAGCGTTGGCGGGAGTTACGAGCAGTACTTC.

The rearrangement joins TRBV5-4 to TRBJ1-1; 8 bases align to TRBD1. The junction had 11 bases not matched to a gene; V was cut back by 2 bases and J by 11 bases. This CDR3 comprises 14 residues. Germline CDR1 SGHNT, CDR2 YYREEE (reference sequence). The CDR3 DNA is TGTGCCAGCAGCTTTGATCCAGGGGGCTTTCCGGCTTTCTTT. Its translation: CASSFDPGGFPAFF.

This clone was seen just once. The V gene is TRBV5-4, the J gene TRBJ2-3; D gene unclear. CDR1 is SGHNT and CDR2 is YYREEE in the germline V gene (reference sequence). This CDR3 is 15 amino acids long. Trimming removed 0 bases from V and 10 bases from J, with 18 bases in between. The CDR3 DNA reads TGTGCCAGCAGCTTGGCCGTGGCCGCGACGAGTCCGCAGTATTTT. Its translation is CASSLAVAATSPQYF.

The chain links TRBV2 to TRBJ2-7; D remains ambiguous. The germline V gene has CDR1 SNHLY and CDR2 FYNNEI. CDR3 length: 17 amino acids. Trimming stripped 6 bases from V and 2 bases from J, with 23 bases between. The CDR3 sequence: CASRDPRADRTPYEQYF. The CDR3 coding sequence is TGTGCCAGCAGGGACCCTAGGGCGGACCGTACCCCCTACGAGCAGTACTTC.

V usage is TRBV10-3 and J usage is TRBJ2-7; the match to TRBD2 covers 9 bases. The CDR3 spans 14 residues. Germline V lookup: CDR1 ENHRY, CDR2 SYGVKD. V shed 10 bases and J 0 bases; nucleotides not matched to a gene: 7. In DNA form, the CDR3 reads TGTGCCACCTCTCCGGGACTAGCCTCCTACGAGCAGTACTTC. Its protein is CATSPGLASYEQYF.